Listed below are T cell receptor beta chains from one sample, sequenced in a study of T cell responses to AZD1222 COVID-19 vaccine. Produced via immunoSEQ multiplex PCR; TCRdb's table is partial and in-frame only. The data contain 55,000 to 65,000 clones, roughly 89% of them seen just once; the ten biggest clones take up 6.1%. The sample was peripheral blood, taken 28 days after the second AZD1222 dose. The receptor source for this set is an adult who received the AZD1222 COVID-19 vaccine. The CDR3 runs from the conserved cysteine through the conserved F or W. A D gene is named only where the DNA matches it firmly. The size of a clone is reported for some rows only, either as once, few or many, or as a class for expanded clones.

>-|-|TRBJ2-5|TRBV29-1
TGCAGCGTTGAAGGGACAACCCAAGAGACCCAGTACTTC
CSVEGTTQETQYF
>-|TRBD1|TRBJ2-7|TRBV6-4
TGTGCCAGCCGTTACAGGGGAAGGGAAGAGCAGTACTTC
CASRYRGREEQYF
>once|-|TRBJ1-2|TRBV28
TGTGCCAGCATCGCCCGACCCTATGGCTACACCTTC
CASIARPYGYTF
>once|-|TRBJ1-1|TRBV10-3
TGTGCCATCAGCTCCGGGACTACAAACACTGAAGCTTTCTTT
CAISSGTTNTEAFF
>-|-|TRBJ2-1|TRBV6-5
TGTGCCAGCAGTTACTCGAATGGTGTGAATGAGCAGTTCTTC
CASSYSNGVNEQFF
>-|TRBD1|TRBJ2-7|TRBV7-2
TGTGCCAGCAGCTTAATAGGCGGACAGGTCTCCTACGAGCAGTACTTC
CASSLIGGQVSYEQYF
>-|-|TRBJ1-1|TRBV4-1
TGCGCCAGCAGCCAAGAGACGGGGGCGAACACTGAAGCTTTCTTT
CASSQETGANTEAFF
>-|TRBD1|TRBJ1-2|TRBV7-3
TGTGCCAGCAGCTACCTGGACAGGGGGCAGGGTGGCTACACCTTC
CASSYLDRGQGGYTF
>-|-|TRBJ1-5|TRBV3-1/TRBV3-2
TGTGCCAGCAGCTCTTCTTCCGGGTGGGGCAGCAATCAGCCCCAGCATTTT
CASSSSSGWGSNQPQHF
>-|TRBD1|TRBJ1-4|TRBV5-4
TGTGCCAGCAGCGACTTCCGGGACAGGCCACAAAAACTGTTTTTT
CASSDFRDRPQKLFF
>-|TRBD2|TRBJ2-1|TRBV11-2
TGTGCCAGCAGTCCGAGCGGGAGGACCTACAATGAGCAGTTCTTC
CASSPSGRTYNEQFF
>-|TRBD1|TRBJ1-2|TRBV2
TGTGCCAGCAGTGGCCTCGGGACAGGGCACGGCTACACCTTC
CASSGLGTGHGYTF
>-|TRBD2|TRBJ2-2|TRBV6-2/TRBV6-3
TGTGCCAGCAGTTTTAGCGGGAGAGACGACGGGGAGCTGTTTTTT
CASSFSGRDDGELFF
>-|TRBD1|TRBJ2-7|TRBV6-5
TGTGCCAGCAGCCGACAGGGAAACCACGAGCAGTACTTC
CASSRQGNHEQYF
>-|-|TRBJ2-7|TRBV11-1
TGTGCCAGCAGCCTCTCCGGCCGGGGCTACGAGCAGTACTTC
CASSLSGRGYEQYF
>-|-|TRBJ2-5|TRBV5-1
TGCGCCAGCAGCTTGAGTCCAGGGAATGGGCAAGAGACCCAGTACTTC
CASSLSPGNGQETQYF
>-|TRBD1|TRBJ1-2|TRBV12-5
TGTGCTAGTGGTTTGCCTCGACAGGGGCACCACTATGGCTACACCTTC
CASGLPRQGHHYGYTF
>-|-|TRBJ1-5|TRBV6-5
TGTGCCAGCAGTTACGATGGGGGCCATCAGCCCCAGCATTTT
CASSYDGGHQPQHF
>-|-|TRBJ1-1|TRBV5-1
TGCGCCAGCAGCTTGGAGGGGAGGGAGAACACTGAAGCTTTCTTT
CASSLEGRENTEAFF
>-|-|TRBJ1-5|TRBV10-3
TGTGCCATCAGTGAGTCGGATGGTCAGTCAAATCAGCCCCAGCATTTT
CAISESDGQSNQPQHF
>-|TRBD1|TRBJ2-2|TRBV7-2
TGTGCCAGCAGCCTCTCCCAGGGGGCAGCCGGGGAGCTGTTTTTT
CASSLSQGAAGELFF
>-|TRBD2|TRBJ2-1|TRBV5-1
TGCGCCAGCAGCTCGGCAAGCGGGGGCCGGTACAATGAGCAGTTCTTC
CASSSASGGRYNEQFF
>few|TRBD1|TRBJ2-7|TRBV30
TGTGCCTGGAGTTCACCGGGACAGGGATTCGCGCAGTACTTC
CAWSSPGQGFAQYF
>-|TRBD2|TRBJ2-3|TRBV4-1
TGCGCCAGCAGCCAACCTGGACTAGCGGGGGGGCCCGATACGCAGTATTTT
CASSQPGLAGGPDTQYF
>-|-|TRBJ2-5|TRBV29-1
TGCAGCGTCCCAGACGCCCGCAATTCAGAGACCCAATACTTC
CSVPDARNSETQYF
>-|TRBD2|TRBJ2-7|TRBV7-9
TGTGCCAGCATCTACGGGACTAGCGGAAACTACGAGCAGTACTTC
CASIYGTSGNYEQYF
>once|-|TRBJ2-6|TRBV19
TGTGCCAGTAAAACTGATGGGGCCAACGTCCTGACTTTC
CASKTDGANVLTF
>-|TRBD1|TRBJ2-1|TRBV10-1
TGCGCCAGCAGTGAGTCTGGGCAGGGGGCGCGGAGTGAGCAGTTCTTC
CASSESGQGARSEQFF
>-|-|TRBJ1-4|TRBV28
TGTGCCAGCAGTTTGCGGCCCGGTTATGAAAAACTGTTTTTT
CASSLRPGYEKLFF
>few|TRBD2|TRBJ2-7|TRBV6-2/TRBV6-3
TGTGCCAGCAGTTACGCGGTTAGCGGGGGGAGTTACGAGCAGTACTTC
CASSYAVSGGSYEQYF
>-|-|TRBJ1-2|TRBV2
TGTGCCAGCAGGGGGCAGCACTATGGCTACACCTTC
CASRGQHYGYTF
>-|TRBD1|TRBJ2-3|TRBV29-1
TGCAGCGTTGTGAGGGGGCTACATAGCACAGATACGCAGTATTTT
CSVVRGLHSTDTQYF
>-|TRBD1|TRBJ1-3|TRBV7-9
TGTGCCAGCAGCTTAGGGTCCAGGGGGCTTGGAAACACCATATATTTT
CASSLGSRGLGNTIYF
>-|TRBD2|TRBJ2-3|TRBV28
TGTGCCACCGGGGGGGGGAGCACAGATACGCAGTATTTT
CATGGGSTDTQYF
>-|TRBD2|TRBJ2-4|TRBV5-8
TGTGCCAGCAGCCCCCTGACTAGCGGGAGACAAAACATTCAGTACTTC
CASSPLTSGRQNIQYF
>once|TRBD1|TRBJ1-5|TRBV30
TGTGCCTGGAGTCCGAGGCAGGGGGTTAATCAGCCCCAGCATTTT
CAWSPRQGVNQPQHF
>-|TRBD1|TRBJ1-5|TRBV6-2/TRBV6-3
TGTGCCAGCAGCCTTGGGACAGGGGCTACCCTGGGGCCCCAGCATTTT
CASSLGTGATLGPQHF
>-|-|TRBJ1-1|TRBV15
TGTGCCACCAGCAGAGATCGAGGGGGGAACACTGAAGCTTTCTTT
CATSRDRGGNTEAFF
>-|TRBD1|TRBJ2-7|TRBV27
TGTGCCAGCAGTCATCGGGACAGGGGGCACGAGCAGTACTTC
CASSHRDRGHEQYF
>-|-|TRBJ1-4|TRBV5-4
TGTGCCACTTCAGAGGCCATTTTGGGAAAACTGTTTTTT
CATSEAILGKLFF
>-|TRBD2|TRBJ2-7|TRBV7-2
TGTGCCAGCAGCTTTCGACTAGCGGGGACCTACGAGCAGTACTTC
CASSFRLAGTYEQYF